A single sample is the source of the 19 T cell receptor beta chains below, sequenced in a study of molecular identifiers for immune sequencing clone quantification. TCRdb re-analysed the PCR reads in MiXCR, keeping a single row per CDR3 protein. The sample holds approximately 670,000 distinct CDR3 sequences, 20% seen once. The sample comprised naive CD8+ T cells from blood, with Jurkat cell RNA spiked in. Subset given: FACS-sorted CD8+CD4-CCR7+CD45RA+ naive T cells. The receptors were gathered from a human donor in good health. Some libraries in this study had Jurkat cell RNA spiked in.

The chain employs TRBV19 and TRBJ2-5, with D unresolved. The CDR3 extends over 13 amino acids. V lost 2 bases and J 5 bases, leaving 9 bases between the germline ends. Germline loops: CDR1 LNHDA, CDR2 SQIVND (reference sequence). CDR3 amino acids: CASSIWHVETQYF. The DNA for the CDR3 is TGTGCCAGTAGTATATGGCATGTGGAGACCCAGTACTTC.

This clonotype was seen repeatedly, ten times or more. The chain combines TRBV3-1 with TRBJ2-7; D is ambiguous. V was trimmed by 3 bases and J by 1 base, leaving 10 bases between them. The CDR3 sequence is 14 residues long. Germline CDR1 and CDR2: LGHDT and YNNKEL (reference sequence). This CDR3 reads CASSHFGRSYEQYF. For the CDR3, the DNA is TGTGCCAGCAGCCATTTCGGACGGTCCTACGAGCAGTACTTC.

This clonotype was recorded many times. This chain connects TRBV6-6 to TRBJ1-1; no clear D gene. CDR1 is MNHNY and CDR2 is SVGAGI in the germline V gene (reference sequence). The CDR3 totals 15 residues. V gave up 6 bases and J gave up 1 base, with 15 bases separating them. The CDR3 DNA reads TGTGCCAGCAGGCACTTCCCACGGGGGAACACTGAAGCTTTCTTT. Encoded protein: CASRHFPRGNTEAFF.

This clonotype was observed many times. The chain employs TRBV24-1 and TRBJ2-2; maybe TRBD2 (5 bases). The V gene lost 3 bases and the J gene lost 7 bases, with 14 bases spanning the gap. The length of the CDR3 is 15 residues. Germline V lookup: CDR1 KGHDR, CDR2 SFDVKD. As DNA, the CDR3 is TGTGCCACCAGTGATCGAGGAAGAGGAGGCGGGGAGCTGTTTTTT. This gives the protein CATSDRGRGGGELFF.

The genes are TRBV4-1 and TRBJ2-1; D is undetermined. Trimming cost V 3 bases and J 8 bases, with 11 bases left between them. The CDR3 is made up of 13 amino acids. Germline V gene data show CDR1 as MGHRA and CDR2 as YSYEKL. CDR3 residues: CASSQGSSDEQFF. CDR3 in DNA: TGCGCCAGCAGCCAGGGTTCGTCCGATGAGCAGTTCTTC.

With regard to this clonotype: The junction differs from germline at one of its ends, possibly a read error. This chain links TRBV29-1 with TRBJ2-1; 8 positions agree with TRBD1. The V gene's germline CDR1 is SQVTM and CDR2 ANQGSEA. The CDR3 is 14 amino acids. The CDR3 nucleotides read TGCAGCGTTGCGGACAGGGACACCTACAATGGGCAGTTCTTC. As protein: CSVADRDTYNGQFF.

In its sample, this clonotype was seen a few times. The V and J genes are TRBV19 and TRBJ2-7; 7 bases agree with TRBD2. Unmatched junction bases numbered 16, after V lost 6 bases and J lost 5 bases. The germline V gene has CDR1 LNHDA and CDR2 SQIVND (reference sequence). The CDR3 loop spans 16 amino acids. In DNA, the CDR3 is TGTGCCAGTAGCCAAATCCTCGGGACTAACCCCCACGAGCAGTACTTC. It translates to CASSQILGTNPHEQYF. Full variable domain (remainder filled in from reference TRBV19 and TRBJ2-7): DGGITQSPKYLFRKEGQNVTLSCEQNLNHDAMYWYRQDPGQGLRLIYYSQIVNDFQKGDIAEGYSVSREKKESFPLTVTSAQKNPTAFYLCASSQILGTNPHEQYFGPGTRLTVT.

Comments on this clonotype: This could be a read error, since a much larger clone is one nucleotide away. The V gene is TRBV6-6, the J gene TRBJ2-7; the D is unclear. The CDR3 loop spans 15 amino acids. The V end lost 4 bases, the J end lost 3 bases, and 16 bases lay between the germline ends. Germline V CDR1 and CDR2: MNHNY, SVGAGI (reference sequence). In DNA form, the CDR3 reads TGTGCCAGCAGTTGCTCGGCCACGGAGTTCTACGAGCAGTACTTC. Protein sequence: CASSCSATEFYEQYF.

This clonotype has a count of ten or more. This chain links TRBV27 with TRBJ1-5; D uncertain. Deletions cut 5 bases from V and 7 bases from J, with 12 bases between. The CDR3 runs to 13 residues. From germline, CDR1 is MNHEY and CDR2 SMNVEV (reference sequence). In DNA, the CDR3 is TGTGCCAGCAGTCCCCGATCGGGCCAGCCCCAGCATTTT. This sequence encodes CASSPRSGQPQHF.

This clonotype was observed many times. The V gene is TRBV20-1, the J gene TRBJ2-7; D is unresolved. The CDR3 runs to 13 residues. The germline V and J ends were trimmed by 2 bases and 3 bases, with 11 bases remaining between them. Germline values: CDR1 DFQATT, CDR2 SNEGSKA (reference sequence). The CDR3 sequence: CSARSLVNYEQYF. In nucleotides, the CDR3 is TGCAGTGCTAGATCCCTGGTTAACTACGAGCAGTACTTC.

The CDR3 DNA sequence: TGTGCCAGCAGTTTATCGCTAGCGGGAGGTTCCGGGGAGCTGTTTTTT. As protein: CASSLSLAGGSGELFF. V usage is TRBV27 and J usage is TRBJ2-2; 11 bases line up with TRBD2. With 0 bases clipped from V and 6 bases from J, the junction kept 3 bases outside the gene matches. This CDR3 is 16 amino acids long. Germline CDR1 reads MNHEY; CDR2 reads SMNVEV (reference sequence).

Remarks on this clonotype: A much larger clonotype is one base distant, so this may be a read error. The chain uses TRBV2 and TRBJ1-2, with D possibly TRBD1 on 5 matching bases. The V gene's germline CDR1 is SNHLY and CDR2 FYNNEI. This CDR3 is built from 13 residues. Trimming took 6 bases from V and 9 from J, leaving 17 bases between them. CDR3 region: CASRAGRPESYTF. The DNA of the CDR3 is TGTGCCAGCAGAGCGGGACGCCCAGAGAGCTACACCTTC.

This clonotype was recorded once. This may be a read error, as it is one base from a much larger clone. Because it lacks the conserved phenylalanine or tryptophan at the end, this CDR3 is likely a read error. The CDR3 region is CASSPGGANYGYTL. The CDR3 DNA reads TGTGCCAGCAGTCCCGGAGGAGCTAACTATGGCTACACCCTC. The V call is TRBV27, the J call TRBJ1-2; D is undetermined. CDR3 length: 14 amino acids. Trimming took 5 bases from V and 0 from J, leaving 10 bases between them. Germline-derived CDR1 and CDR2 are MNHEY and SMNVEV (reference sequence).

As to this clonotype: Being one base from a much bigger clone, this may be a read error. The chain recombines TRBV6-5 with TRBJ2-2; no definite D call. The CDR3 is 14 residues long. Germline CDR1 and CDR2: MNHEY and SVGAGI. V gave up 2 bases and J gave up 6 bases, with 10 bases separating them. In DNA, the CDR3 is TGTGCCAGCAGTTACGGGCTTAACGCCGGGGAGCTGTTTTTT. Residues: CASSYGLNAGELFF.

The sample holds a few counts of this clonotype. Just one base apart from a much larger clone, this may be a read error. The chain is built from TRBV4-3 and TRBJ2-4; D remains ambiguous. From germline, CDR1 is LGHNA and CDR2 YSLEER. Trimming shortened V by 1 base and J by 1 base, and 14 bases separated the two germline ends. The CDR3 extends over 17 amino acids. The CDR3 nucleotides are TGCGCCAGCAGCCAAGTTCTCGGGCGACGGGCCAAAAACATTCAGTACTTC. Amino acid sequence: CASSQVLGRRAKNIQYF.

This clonotype was counted many times. The rearrangement uses TRBV7-9 and TRBJ1-5; possibly TRBD1 for D (5 bases). CDR1 and CDR2 (germline): SEHNR, FQNEAQ (reference sequence). This CDR3 region has 13 residues. With 5 bases removed from V and 5 bases from J, the gap between germline ends came to 10 bases. The DNA for the CDR3 is TGTGCCAGCAGCGAGGACACATATCAGCCCCAGCATTTT. This gives the protein CASSEDTYQPQHF.

The chain couples TRBV7-9 to TRBJ2-2; the match to TRBD1 covers 9 bases. Germline CDR1 SEHNR, CDR2 FQNEAQ (reference sequence). V was clipped by 4 bases and J by 3 bases; unmatched bases: 9. This CDR3 has 17 residues. The CDR3 loop is CASSSLGQGDHTGELFF. CDR3 bases: TGTGCCAGCAGCTCCTTGGGACAGGGAGATCACACCGGGGAGCTGTTTTTT.

This clonotype was seen at least ten times. The gene calls are TRBV7-2 and TRBJ2-1; 9 nucleotides match TRBD1. The CDR3 extends over 14 amino acids. In germline, CDR1 is SGHTA, CDR2 FQGNSA. V was clipped by 0 bases and J by 9 bases; unmatched bases: 3. CDR3 sequence reads: CASSLAGTGFEQFF. The CDR3 coding sequence is TGTGCCAGCAGCTTAGCCGGGACAGGGTTTGAGCAGTTCTTC.

Turning to this clonotype: A single base separates this from a much larger clone, so it may be a read error. The rearrangement links TRBV28 to TRBJ2-3; TRBD2 is a possible D gene (5 bases). The germline CDR1 and CDR2 sequences are MDHEN and SYDVKM. The CDR3 is made up of 15 amino acids. Between the trimmed V and J ends, which lost 4 bases and 3 bases, there was a span of 14 bases. For the CDR3, the DNA is TGTGCCAGCAGTTCAGAGGGCTCGCGGACAGATACGCAGTATTTT. Protein: CASSSEGSRTDTQYF.